The 19 T cell receptor beta chains listed next were all sequenced from one sample in a study of T cell clones after liver transplantation. Method: immunoSEQ multiplex PCR; TCRdb's copy keeps in-frame clones and lacks some. The sample has more than 45,000 clones, 70% seen once. The specimen comprised CD4+ T cells from blood, sampled at the roughly 16-month timepoint. The receptor source for this set is a human patient who received a liver transplant. Some of the T cells might come from the graft donor.

This chain uses TRBV2 with TRBJ2-2; D possibly corresponds to TRBD2 (5 bases). Germline V gene lookup returns CDR1 SNHLY and CDR2 FYNNEI. Trimming removed 7 bases at V and 3 bases at J, with 21 bases between. CDR3 length equals 17 residues. CDR3 sequence (DNA): TGTGCCAGCACAAAAAACAAGGGAGTTGGGGACACCGGGGAGCTGTTTTTT. It is translated as CASTKNKGVGDTGELFF.

CDR3 amino acids: CASSLGQGPSYEQYF. The DNA for the CDR3 is TGTGCCAGCAGCTTAGGACAGGGGCCCTCCTACGAGCAGTACTTC. The chain carries TRBV11-1 and TRBJ2-5; TRBD1 agrees at 8 bases. The closer fit of TRBJ2-7 to the DNA end suggests the J call may be wrong. Germline lookup yields CDR1 SGHAT and CDR2 FQDESV (reference sequence). This CDR3 region has 15 residues.

This chain joins TRBV9 and TRBJ2-3; D might be TRBD2 (6 bases). Germline V gene lookup returns CDR1 SGDLS and CDR2 YYNGEE. CDR3 length equals 15 residues. V lost 3 bases to trimming and J lost 0 bases, with 11 bases between them. CDR3 nucleotides: TGTGCCAGCAGCGCCGGGAGCATTAGCACAGATACGCAGTATTTT. Protein: CASSAGSISTDTQYF.

The chain employs TRBV15 and TRBJ1-1; D gene uncertain. V shed 0 bases and J shed 5 bases, with 13 bases lying between them. The germline V gene has CDR1 LNHNV and CDR2 YYDKDF (reference sequence). This CDR3 has 15 residues. The CDR3 DNA is TGTGCCACCAGCAGAGATAGCTTTGCGGGGACTGAAGCTTTCTTT. Protein sequence: CATSRDSFAGTEAFF.

The rearrangement uses TRBV7-9 and TRBJ2-2; D not resolved. The CDR3 extends over 15 amino acids. Germline CDR1 reads SEHNR; CDR2 reads FQNEAQ (reference sequence). V lost 6 bases and J 0 bases, leaving 11 bases between the germline ends. CDR3 region: CASSPGRANTGELFF. As DNA, the CDR3 is TGTGCCAGCAGTCCTGGACGGGCGAACACCGGGGAGCTGTTTTTT.

In this sample, this clone turned up once. This rearrangement joins TRBV6-1 to TRBJ1-5, with D unclear. V lost 3 bases and J 4 bases, leaving 13 bases between the germline ends. CDR3 size: 15 residues. The V gene's germline CDR1 is MNHNS and CDR2 SASEGT. CDR3 nucleotides: TGTGCCAGCAGTGAGAACCGGGCCCTTAATCAGCCCCAGCATTTT. It yields the protein CASSENRALNQPQHF.

The chain recombines TRBV12-5 with TRBJ2-7; D is possibly TRBD1 (5 bases). With 1 base removed from V and 5 bases from J, the gap between germline ends came to 9 bases. The germline V gene has CDR1 LGHNT and CDR2 FRNRAP. The CDR3 spans 13 residues. The CDR3 loop is CASGLGSGHEQYV. The CDR3 DNA reads as TGTGCTAGTGGTTTGGGATCAGGGCACGAGCAGTACGTC.

V gene TRBV4-3 combines with J gene TRBJ1-4; 7 nucleotides line up with TRBD1. The CDR3 sequence is 17 residues long. The germline gives CDR1 LGHNA, CDR2 YSLEER. J was trimmed by 8 bases and V by 4 bases; bases with no gene match: 16. This CDR3 is CASSLTPGQISPEKLFF. In DNA form, the CDR3 reads TGCGCCAGCAGCCTCACCCCGGGACAGATCTCACCAGAAAAACTGTTTTTT.

This clone has more than one count but fewer than ten. The chain couples TRBV2 to TRBJ1-2; D is possibly TRBD1 (5 bases). Germline CDR1 and CDR2: SNHLY and FYNNEI. The CDR3 is 12 residues long. Trimming removed 10 bases from V and 4 bases from J, with 13 bases in between. CDR3 nucleotide sequence: TGTGCCAAAAGCAGGGACTTCTATGGCTACACCTTC. Protein: CAKSRDFYGYTF.

The sample holds a few counts of this clone. The rearrangement links TRBV5-1 to TRBJ2-1, with a possible D match to TRBD2 (5 bases). Looked up from germline, CDR1 is SGHRS and CDR2 is YFSETQ. The V end lost 1 base, the J end lost 1 base, and 12 bases lay between the germline ends. The CDR3 sequence is 16 residues long. In DNA, the CDR3 is TGCGCCAGCAGCTTGTTAGGACTTGGATCCTACAATGAGCAGTTCTTC. This codes for CASSLLGLGSYNEQFF.

The J gene is TRBJ2-7, the V gene TRBV6-1; D unresolved. V lost 6 bases and J 5 bases, leaving 11 bases between the germline ends. Looked up from germline, CDR1 is MNHNS and CDR2 is SASEGT. The CDR3 is 12 amino acids. The chain's CDR3 is CASSPQSNEQYF. The CDR3 DNA reads as TGTGCCAGCAGCCCACAGTCCAACGAGCAGTACTTC.

This clone was seen a few times. The genes are TRBV2 and TRBJ1-2, with D unresolved. The CDR3 has 15 residues. Trimming left V 7 bases short and J 0 bases short, with 15 bases between. Germline CDR1 SNHLY, CDR2 FYNNEI. DNA for the CDR3: TGTGCCAGCACGGCAGCGTTAAATTCTAACTATGGCTACACCTTC. This sequence encodes CASTAALNSNYGYTF.

This rearrangement joins TRBV7-2 to TRBJ2-5; tentative D call: TRBD2 (5 bases). Per germline, CDR1 SGHTA and CDR2 FQGNSA. With 5 bases removed from V and 3 bases from J, the gap between germline ends came to 13 bases. The CDR3 consists of 14 residues. The CDR3 coding sequence is TGTGCCAGCAGCGGTACTAGAACAGAAGAGACCCAGTACTTC. Residues: CASSGTRTEETQYF.

The chain uses TRBV7-2 and TRBJ1-5; D is undetermined. The length of the CDR3 is 13 residues. Between the trimmed V and J ends, which lost 1 base and 7 bases, there was a span of 8 bases. Germline values: CDR1 SGHTA, CDR2 FQGNSA. CDR3 in DNA: TGTGCCAGCAGCTTAGGGACCTTGCAGCCCCAGCATTTT. As protein: CASSLGTLQPQHF.

The chain employs TRBV4-3 and TRBJ2-1, with D perhaps assigned TRBD1 or TRBD2 (5 bases each). CDR3 size: 15 residues. CDR1 is LGHNA, CDR2 YSLEER, per germline. V was trimmed by 8 bases and J by 0 bases, leaving 14 bases between them. This chain's CDR3 is CASGTSTSSYNEQFF. CDR3 nucleotide sequence: TGCGCCAGCGGGACCTCAACGAGCTCCTACAATGAGCAGTTCTTC.

This clone has just one count. The chain combines TRBV7-9 with TRBJ2-7; 10 bases line up with TRBD1. Germline V gene sequence: CDR1 SEHNR, CDR2 FQNEAQ (reference sequence). The CDR3 spans 14 residues. V shed 5 bases, J shed 4 bases, and the junction held 5 bases outside the gene matches. The CDR3 spells CASSQRTGGYEQYF. CDR3 sequence (DNA): TGTGCCAGCAGCCAGCGGACAGGGGGATACGAGCAGTACTTC.

This clone showed up just a few times. The chain combines TRBV7-2 with TRBJ2-7, with 12 positions matching TRBD2. The ends lost 3 bases at V and 3 bases at J; junction bases unmatched: 15. The germline CDR1 and CDR2 sequences are SGHTA and FQGNSA. The CDR3 extends over 19 amino acids. The CDR3 sequence is CASSFGLAGPFPQFYEQYV. The CDR3 DNA follows: TGTGCCAGCAGCTTTGGACTAGCGGGGCCTTTCCCCCAGTTCTACGAGCAGTACGTC.

The rearrangement joins TRBV6-5 to TRBJ2-2; a possible D gene is TRBD2 (5 bases). Germline CDR1 and CDR2: MNHEY and SVGAGI. The length of the CDR3 is 14 residues. The V end lost 0 bases, the J end lost 5 bases, and 7 bases lay between the germline ends. CDR3 region: CASSYSRGTGELFF. The CDR3 bases are TGTGCCAGCAGTTACTCGAGAGGGACCGGGGAGCTGTTTTTT.

The chain is built from TRBV19 and TRBJ2-7; D remains ambiguous. This CDR3 has 11 residues. Per germline, CDR1 LNHDA and CDR2 SQIVND (reference sequence). The germline V and J ends were trimmed by 6 bases and 3 bases, with 6 bases remaining between them. The CDR3 DNA is TGTGCCAGTAGCCCTAACTACGAGCAGTACGTC. Translating it yields CASSPNYEQYV.